This T cell receptor (beta chain) was sequenced during a study of CD8 T cells in Susac syndrome. RNA totalling roughly 0.45 to 1 ug underwent reverse transcription with random hexamers. Across 54 Vbeta and 13 Jbeta, immunoSEQ multiplex PCR amplified TCR beta CDR3. TCRdb re-derived calls from the immunoSEQ multiplex PCR reads in MiXCR, one entry per CDR3 protein. The table has 330,000 or so distinct CDR3 sequences, almost 85% seen once. This CDR3 has 15 amino acids. V was trimmed by 1 base and J by 9 bases, leaving 16 bases between them. The germline gives CDR1 SEHNR, CDR2 FQNEAQ (reference sequence). CD8+ and CD4+ blood T cells underwent TCR beta sequencing. Purification of the CD8+ and CD4+ T cells relied on negative isolation, and TEMRA cells underwent FACS enrichment.

The sequence was collected from a human donor with multiple sclerosis. The rearrangement links TRBV7-9 to TRBJ2-1, with no clear D. Sequencing was carried out using CD8+ T cells from PBMCs. For the CDR3, the DNA is TGTGCCAGCAGCTTAGACCTACAGCCCGTTGGTGAGCAGTTCTTC. It codes for CASSLDLQPVGEQFF.